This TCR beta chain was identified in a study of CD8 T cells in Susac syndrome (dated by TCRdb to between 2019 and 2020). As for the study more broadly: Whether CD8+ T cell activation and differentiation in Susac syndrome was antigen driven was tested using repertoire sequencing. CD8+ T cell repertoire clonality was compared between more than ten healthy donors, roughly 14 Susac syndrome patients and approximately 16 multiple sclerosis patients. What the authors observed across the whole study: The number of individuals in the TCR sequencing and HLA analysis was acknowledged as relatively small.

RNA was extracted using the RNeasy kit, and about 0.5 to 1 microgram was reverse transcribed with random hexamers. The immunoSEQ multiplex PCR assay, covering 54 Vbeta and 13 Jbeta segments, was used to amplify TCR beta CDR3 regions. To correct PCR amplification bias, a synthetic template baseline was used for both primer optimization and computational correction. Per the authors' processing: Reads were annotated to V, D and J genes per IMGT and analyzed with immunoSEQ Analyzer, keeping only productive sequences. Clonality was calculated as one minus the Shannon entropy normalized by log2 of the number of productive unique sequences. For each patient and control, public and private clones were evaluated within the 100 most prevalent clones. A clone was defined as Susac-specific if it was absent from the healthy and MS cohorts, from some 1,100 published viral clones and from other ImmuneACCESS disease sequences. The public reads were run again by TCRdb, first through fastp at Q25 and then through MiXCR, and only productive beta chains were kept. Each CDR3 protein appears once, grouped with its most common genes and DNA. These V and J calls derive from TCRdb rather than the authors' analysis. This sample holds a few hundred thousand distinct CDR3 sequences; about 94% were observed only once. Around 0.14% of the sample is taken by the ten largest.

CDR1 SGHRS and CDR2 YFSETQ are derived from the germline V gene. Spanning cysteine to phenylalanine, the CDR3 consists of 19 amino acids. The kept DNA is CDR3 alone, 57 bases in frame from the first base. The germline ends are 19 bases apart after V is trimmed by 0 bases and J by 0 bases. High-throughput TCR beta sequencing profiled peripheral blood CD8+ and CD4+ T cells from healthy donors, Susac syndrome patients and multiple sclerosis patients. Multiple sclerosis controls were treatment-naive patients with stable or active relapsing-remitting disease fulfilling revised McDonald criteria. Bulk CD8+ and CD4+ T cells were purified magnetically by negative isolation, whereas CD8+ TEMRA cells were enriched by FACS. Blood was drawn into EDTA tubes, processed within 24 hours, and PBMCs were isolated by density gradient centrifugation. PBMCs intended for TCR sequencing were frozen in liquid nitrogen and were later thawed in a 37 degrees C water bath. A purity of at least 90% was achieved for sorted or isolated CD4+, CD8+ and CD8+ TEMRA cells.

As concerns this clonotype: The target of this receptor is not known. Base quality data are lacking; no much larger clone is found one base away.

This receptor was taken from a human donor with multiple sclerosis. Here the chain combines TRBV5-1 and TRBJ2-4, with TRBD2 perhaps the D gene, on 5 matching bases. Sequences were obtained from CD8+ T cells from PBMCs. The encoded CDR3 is CASSLGARLLDLAKNIQYF. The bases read TGCGCCAGCAGCTTGGGAGCCAGGCTGTTGGACTTAGCCAAAAACATTCAGTACTTC.